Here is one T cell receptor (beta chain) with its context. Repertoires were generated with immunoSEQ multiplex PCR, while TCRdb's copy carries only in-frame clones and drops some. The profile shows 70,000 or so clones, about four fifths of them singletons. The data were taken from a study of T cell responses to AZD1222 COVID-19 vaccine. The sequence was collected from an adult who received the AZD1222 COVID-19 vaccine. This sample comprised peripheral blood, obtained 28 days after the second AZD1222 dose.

In nucleotides, the CDR3 is TGCGCCAGCGCACTTGGGATTGGTCAGCCCCAGCATTTT. Translating gives CASALGIGQPQHF. The rearrangement links TRBV5-1 to TRBJ1-5; D gene ambiguous. The germline CDR1 and CDR2 sequences are SGHRS and YFSETQ. Trimming took off 7 bases at V and 6 bases at J, with 14 bases between the two ends. This CDR3 comprises 13 residues.